The T cell receptor (beta chain) described here comes from a study of response to subunit inactivated influenza vaccine (dated by TCRdb to 2016 to 2019). For the wider study: Deep quantitative T cell receptor repertoire profiling was used in the study to track responses to a trivalent subunit inactivated influenza vaccine.

Details on this clonotype: The antigen it binds to is not known. No qualities accompany the bases; no much larger clone lies one base away.

Via the germline V gene, CDR1 is MNHNS and CDR2 SASEGT. Trimming removed 3 bases from V and 0 bases from J, leaving 11 bases between the germline ends. From the cysteine up to the phenylalanine, the CDR3 has a length of 15 residues. Only the CDR3 part of the read is kept: 45 bases, read in frame from the first base. Receptors were amplified or captured by RT-PCR. The listed sequencing device is Illumina HiSeq 2500. TCRdb reworked the public reads: Q25 trimming with fastp, MiXCR clone assembly, productive beta chains retained. CDR3 protein sequences are deduplicated, and each keeps its most common genes and DNA. This sample lists 150,000 to 200,000 distinct CDR3 sequences; 11% were detected once. The ten largest clonotypes hold under 15% of the sample. The sample's time point label, in plain terms: 45 days after influenza vaccine administration. Points the paper makes about the study in general: It was suggested by the authors that each seasonal influenza vaccination may recruit only a limited number of new T cells.

Recombination linked TRBV6-1 to TRBJ1-2, with the D gene not confidently named. This clonotype was obtained from a man between 45 and 60 years old who received an inactivated influenza vaccine. Donor details come from another sample of the same person, matched by shared clones. The sample in question was non-naive T cells sorted from PBMCs, obtained roughly 45 days after vaccination. In light of the paper, this sample's cell subset or site label describes: memory T cell fraction. In nucleotide form, the sequence is TGTGCCAGCAGTGAGCCGGGCCTAGCTAACTATGGCTACACCTTC. Its translation reads: CASSEPGLANYGYTF.